This note documents a single T cell receptor (beta chain) sequence. This entry is derived from a study of T cell repertoires in cytomegalovirus infection. The CDR3 covers 15 residues. The ends were cut back, 3 bases at V and 1 base at J, with 10 bases in the middle. MiXCR was run by TCRdb on the reads, yielding one entry per CDR3 protein. The sample shows some 180,000 distinct CDR3 sequences, 17% of them seen only once. This rearrangement joins TRBV12-3 or TRBV12-4 to TRBJ1-5, with a possible D match to TRBD1 (6 bases). This sequence originates from a human donor in good health (CMV status not recorded). Some clones in this sample may be carry-over from other donors' samples. Sequencing was carried out using CD8+ T cells from PBMCs. This CDR3 is CASSLGGRSNQPQHF. CDR3 nucleotides: TGTGCCAGCAGTTTGGGGGGCAGGAGCAATCAGCCCCAGCATTTT.